The T cell receptor beta chain described here comes from a study of blood T cells in healthy people across ages. The germline V gene encodes CDR1 LGHNA and CDR2 YSLEER. This CDR3 contains 13 residues. V was shortened by 6 bases and J by 5 bases, with 13 bases between the two germline ends. Primed by a sample-barcoded 5' primer and a J-beta primer mix, a second PCR proceeded for 7 to 11 cycles. Each CDR3 protein gets one entry after TCRdb re-called the 5' RACE reads with MiXCR. The sample includes around 1,100,000 distinct CDR3 sequences, less than 45% of them seen just once. Sequenced sample: blood. This receptor was identified in a man younger than 35 in good health. The rearrangement links TRBV4-3 to TRBJ2-5; tentatively, D is TRBD1 (5 bases). The CDR3 region is CASSVRVGETQYF. CDR3 sequence (DNA): TGCGCCAGCAGTGTCAGGGTTGGTGAGACCCAGTACTTC.